Each of the 9 T cell receptor beta chains below was sequenced from the same sample in a study of T cells in localized non-small cell lung cancer. TCRdb's table, derived via immunoSEQ multiplex PCR, lists solely in-frame clones and lacks some. The sample shows more than 70,000 clones, approximately 84% of them seen only once. Source: peripheral blood, taken before any cancer treatment. The receptors derive from a man aged 35 to 69 with stage I lung adenocarcinoma.

V gene TRBV18 combines with J gene TRBJ1-3; TRBD1 is a possible D gene (6 bases). The V gene lost 5 bases and the J gene lost 3 bases, with 14 bases spanning the gap. The CDR3 runs 15 residues. Germline-derived CDR1 and CDR2 are KGHSH and LQKENI. The CDR3 DNA is TGTGCCAGCTCAGTGACGGGACAACGTGGAAACACCATATATTTT. It yields the protein CASSVTGQRGNTIYF.

The J gene is TRBJ2-1, the V gene TRBV18, with 8 nucleotides matching TRBD2. The V segment lost 2 bases and the J segment 2 bases; nucleotides outside the gene matches: 2. This CDR3 is 15 amino acids long. Germline V gives CDR1 KGHSH, CDR2 LQKENI. The CDR3 reads CASSPAGGTYNEQFF. CDR3 coding DNA: TGTGCCAGCTCACCAGCGGGAGGCACCTACAATGAGCAGTTCTTC.

To note about this clone: At one of its ends the junction is not consistent with the germline gene, which may arise from a read error. This rearrangement joins TRBV7-3 to TRBJ2-2, with 7 bases that match TRBD1. Germline assignment: CDR1 SGHTA and CDR2 FQGTGA. CDR3 length equals 15 residues. The CDR3 sequence is CASSSQGLARGGLFF. The CDR3 DNA reads as TGTGCCAGCAGCTCACAGGGGTTGGCCAGAGGGGGGCTGTTTTTT.

This clone was found a few times. This chain connects TRBV4-2 to TRBJ1-1; D gene ambiguous. V was cut by 4 bases and J by 7 bases, with 10 bases left in between. In germline, CDR1 is LGHNA, CDR2 YNFKEQ. There are 12 residues in the CDR3. The CDR3 DNA reads as TGTGCCAGCAGCCTCCCACAGAGTGAAGCTTTCTTT. Translated: CASSLPQSEAFF.

This chain links TRBV6-1 with TRBJ1-1, with no clear D. Germline CDR1 is MNHNS and CDR2 is SASEGT. This CDR3 region has 18 residues. With 4 bases removed from V and 0 bases from J, the gap between germline ends came to 21 bases. CDR3 amino acids: CASSAQFGSGHMNTEAFF. CDR3 DNA: TGTGCCAGCAGTGCCCAATTTGGGTCCGGCCACATGAACACTGAAGCTTTCTTT.

This clone was counted once. The chain recombines TRBV19 with TRBJ2-5; 7 positions agree with TRBD2. Germline CDR1 LNHDA, CDR2 SQIVND (reference sequence). J was trimmed by 1 base and V by 9 bases; bases with no gene match: 17. The length of the CDR3 is 17 residues. CDR3 nucleotides: TGTGCCAGAATAGGGCTAGCGGAGGGATCCCCCCAAGAGACCCAGTACTTC. Translation gives CARIGLAEGSPQETQYF.

The CDR3 loop reads CASTPGLADTDTQYF. The CDR3 nucleotides read TGTGCCAGCACCCCAGGACTAGCGGACACAGATACGCAGTATTTT. This chain joins TRBV9 and TRBJ2-3; 10 nucleotides agree with TRBD2. J lost 2 bases, V lost 6 bases, and 6 bases had no gene match. Germline V gene sequence: CDR1 SGDLS, CDR2 YYNGEE. The CDR3 has 15 residues.

The rearrangement links TRBV27 to TRBJ2-7; TRBD2 matches 8 bases. The CDR3 has 17 amino acids. The junction had 12 bases not matched to a gene; V was cut back by 2 bases and J by 3 bases. Germline CDR1 and CDR2: MNHEY and SMNVEV (reference sequence). Here the CDR3 DNA reads TGTGCCAGCAGTTTAGGCTCGGGGGGGCAGAATTTCTACGAGCAGTACTTC. The encoded protein is CASSLGSGGQNFYEQYF.

There are a few counts of this clone. This chain joins TRBV11-3 and TRBJ1-1; D is unresolved. This CDR3 comprises 13 residues. Trimming cost V 5 bases and J 5 bases, with 12 bases left between them. Germline V lookup: CDR1 SGHNT, CDR2 YENEEA. In nucleotides, the CDR3 is TGTGCCAGCAGCCAGGAGGCGGGGACTGAAGCTTTCTTT. The encoded protein is CASSQEAGTEAFF.